The 10 T cell receptor beta chains listed next were all sequenced from one sample in a study of OX40 agonist ivuxolimab in advanced cancers. This table comes from immunoSEQ multiplex PCR, and its TCRdb copy is limited to in-frame clones, with some not included. The data contain about 48,000 clones, about nine tenths of them singletons. The source material was CD4+ or CD8+ T cells sorted from blood, sampled in a trial of the OX40 agonist ivuxolimab. The receptors originated from an adult with an advanced solid tumor such as melanoma, head and neck, liver or kidney cancer.

This clone occurred once. The gene calls are TRBV15 and TRBJ1-4; D is undetermined. The CDR3 is made up of 15 amino acids. The germline CDR1 and CDR2 sequences are LNHNV and YYDKDF (reference sequence). V dropped 2 bases and J dropped 0 bases, with 7 bases sitting between them. CDR3: CATSRRHSTNEKLFF. CDR3 DNA: TGTGCCACCAGCAGAAGACATTCAACTAATGAAAAACTGTTTTTT.

V and J are TRBV6-6 and TRBJ1-1, with 7 bases lining up with TRBD1. Germline trimming cut 2 bases from V and 4 bases from J; bases unmatched to any gene: 4. The CDR3 loop spans 14 amino acids. Looked up from germline, CDR1 is MNHNY and CDR2 is SVGAGI (reference sequence). This CDR3 reads CASSYTTGITEAFF. CDR3 nucleotides: TGTGCCAGCAGTTACACGACAGGGATCACTGAAGCTTTCTTT.

The chain combines TRBV2 with TRBJ1-2; the match to TRBD1 covers 7 bases. V lost 1 base, J lost 6 bases, and 8 bases stayed unmatched. This CDR3 region has 15 residues. CDR1 and CDR2 from the germline V gene are SNHLY and FYNNEI. The CDR3 reads CASSEDFGRGNGYTF. Written as DNA, the CDR3 is TGTGCCAGCAGTGAAGATTTCGGCAGGGGGAATGGCTACACCTTC.

The rearrangement uses TRBV6-6 and TRBJ2-1; 10 positions match TRBD2. The CDR3 is 15 amino acids. The germline V gene has CDR1 MNHNY and CDR2 SVGAGI (reference sequence). The V and J ends lost 4 bases and 3 bases, in that order; junction bases with no gene match: 3. The CDR3 bases are TGTGCCAGCAGTTCAAGCGGGGGGGTCTACAATGAGCAGTTCTTC. It is translated as CASSSSGGVYNEQFF.

This clone has a single count. The V call is TRBV19, the J call TRBJ1-1, with TRBD1 matching 8 bases. The length of the CDR3 is 17 residues. V gave up 7 bases and J gave up 4 bases; unmatched junction bases: 17. Germline-derived CDR1 and CDR2 are LNHDA and SQIVND (reference sequence). The CDR3 bases are TGTGCCAGTACTTTTAACGATCAGGGGGCTGTTGGCACTGAAGCTTTCTTT. This sequence encodes CASTFNDQGAVGTEAFF.

The chain links TRBV6-1 to TRBJ2-1; 12 bases map to TRBD2. CDR3 size: 22 residues. Germline loops: CDR1 MNHNS, CDR2 SASEGT. The J segment lost 3 bases and the V segment lost 2 bases, leaving 20 bases of the junction unmatched. CDR3: CASSEWVSGLSLAGGFYNEQFF. The CDR3 nucleotides read TGTGCCAGCAGTGAATGGGTCAGTGGACTGTCACTAGCGGGGGGCTTCTACAATGAGCAGTTCTTC.

This chain joins TRBV5-6 and TRBJ1-2; 7 bases agree with TRBD1. This CDR3 comprises 14 residues. The junction had 4 bases not matched to a gene; V was cut back by 4 bases and J by 1 base. Germline CDR1 and CDR2: SGHDT and YYEEEE. The CDR3 DNA is TGTGCCAGCAGCGGAGGACAGGTTAACTATGGCTACACCTTC. Protein product: CASSGGQVNYGYTF. Variable domain in full (rest from reference TRBV5-6 and TRBJ1-2): DAGVTQSPTHLIKTRGQQVTLRCSPKSGHDTVSWYQQALGQGPQFIFQYYEEEERQRGNFPDRFSGHQFPNYSSELNVNALLLGDSALYLCASSGGQVNYGYTFGSGTRLTVV.

The chain is built from TRBV19 and TRBJ2-1, with TRBD2 identical over 7 bases. V shed 6 bases and J 0 bases; nucleotides not matched to a gene: 11. CDR1 is LNHDA, CDR2 SQIVND, per germline (reference sequence). The length of the CDR3 is 17 residues. The CDR3 is CASRENAGVYSYNEQFF. Written as DNA, the CDR3 is TGTGCCAGTAGGGAGAATGCGGGGGTCTACTCCTACAATGAGCAGTTCTTC. Full variable domain (missing parts from reference TRBV19 and TRBJ2-1): DGGITQSPKYLFRKEGQNVTLSCEQNLNHDAMYWYRQDPGQGLRLIYYSQIVNDFQKGDIAEGYSVSREKKESFPLTVTSAQKNPTAFYLCASRENAGVYSYNEQFFGPGTRLTVL.

J is TRBJ1-2 and V is TRBV7-9; D gene uncertain. Trimming pared 5 bases from V and 2 bases from J, leaving 15 bases between. Germline CDR1 and CDR2: SEHNR and FQNEAQ (reference sequence). This CDR3 region has 15 residues. The CDR3 bases are TGTGCCAGCAGCCCAGAGTCCCCGGAAAACTATGGCTACACCTTC. Its protein is CASSPESPENYGYTF.

This clone was observed a handful of times. This chain connects TRBV19 to TRBJ1-2, with TRBD1 matching 7 bases. The CDR3 contains 15 residues. V trimming: 5 bases; J trimming: 7 bases; junction bases outside the gene matches: 13. CDR1 and CDR2 (germline): LNHDA, SQIVND (reference sequence). CDR3 in amino acids: CASSVSLTGNGGYTF. CDR3 nucleotide sequence: TGTGCCAGTAGTGTGTCCTTGACAGGGAATGGTGGCTACACCTTC.